The T cell receptor (beta chain) under discussion was sequenced for a study of blood T cell repertoires in COVID-19. Clones were read by immunoSEQ multiplex PCR, and TCRdb kept only the in-frame ones, dropping some. The sample includes more than 50,000 clones, approximately 89% of them seen just once. V lost 0 bases and J 6 bases, leaving 12 bases between the germline ends. CDR1 and CDR2 from the germline V gene are LGHNA and YSLEER. This CDR3 comprises 14 residues. This chain uses TRBV4-3 with TRBJ2-7; D call uncertain. The receptor was isolated from a man aged 55 to 70 with active COVID-19. Input material: peripheral blood. The CDR3 loop reads CASSQDVSSREQYF. For the CDR3, the DNA is TGCGCCAGCAGCCAAGATGTGTCTAGTCGCGAGCAGTACTTC.